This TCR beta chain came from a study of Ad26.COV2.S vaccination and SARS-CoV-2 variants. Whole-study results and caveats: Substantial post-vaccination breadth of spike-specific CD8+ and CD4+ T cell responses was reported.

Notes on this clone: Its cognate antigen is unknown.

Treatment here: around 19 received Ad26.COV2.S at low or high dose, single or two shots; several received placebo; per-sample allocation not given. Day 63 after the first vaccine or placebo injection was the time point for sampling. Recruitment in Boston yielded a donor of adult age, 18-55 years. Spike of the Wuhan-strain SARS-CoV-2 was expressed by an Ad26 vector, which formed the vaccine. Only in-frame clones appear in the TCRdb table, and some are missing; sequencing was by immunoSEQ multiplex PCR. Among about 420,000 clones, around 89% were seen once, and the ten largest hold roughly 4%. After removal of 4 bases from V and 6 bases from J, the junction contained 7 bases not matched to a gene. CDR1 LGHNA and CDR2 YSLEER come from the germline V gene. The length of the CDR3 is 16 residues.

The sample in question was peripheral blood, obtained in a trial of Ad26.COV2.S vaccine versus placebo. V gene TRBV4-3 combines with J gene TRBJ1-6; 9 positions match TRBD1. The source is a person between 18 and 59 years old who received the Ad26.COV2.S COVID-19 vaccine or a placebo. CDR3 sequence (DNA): TGCGCCAGCAGCCGCGTTGGGACAGGGCCTAATTCACCCCTCCACTTT. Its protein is CASSRVGTGPNSPLHF.